These T cell receptor beta chains were read from a single sample in a study of blood T cell repertoires in COVID-19. TCRdb keeps only in-frame clones here, not all; method: immunoSEQ multiplex PCR. Among fewer than 200,000 clones listed, roughly 85% were seen once. The sample consisted of peripheral blood. The source is an older woman with acute or convalescent COVID-19. The CDR3 runs from the conserved cysteine through the conserved F or W. D genes are given only for firm matches. Size is omitted from some rows. Given values are once, few, many or a class for expanded clones.

V gene	J gene	D gene	CDR3 length	clone size	CDR3 protein	CDR3 DNA
TRBV10-3	TRBJ2-3	TRBD2	16	-	CAISESASGRADTQYF	TGTGCCATCAGTGAGTCAGCTAGCGGGAGAGCAGATACGCAGTATTTT
TRBV3-1/TRBV3-2	TRBJ2-7	TRBD2	16	-	CASSQALAGDIYEQYF	TGTGCCAGCAGCCAAGCGCTAGCGGGAGATATCTACGAGCAGTACTTC
TRBV6-5	TRBJ2-2	-	14	-	CASSSGDLTGELFF	TGTGCCAGCAGTTCAGGGGATCTCACCGGGGAGCTGTTTTTT
TRBV7-9	TRBJ2-7	TRBD1	13	-	CASSRQGGSEQYF	TGTGCCAGCAGCCGACAGGGGGGGAGCGAGCAGTACTTC
TRBV3-1/TRBV3-2	TRBJ1-4	TRBD1	15	-	CASSPGVGGDEKLFF	TGTGCCAGCAGCCCTGGCGTAGGGGGCGATGAAAAACTGTTTTTT
TRBV25-1	TRBJ2-7	-	13	-	CASSPEGDYEQYF	TGTGCCAGCAGTCCCGAGGGAGACTACGAGCAGTACTTC
TRBV12-3/TRBV12-4	TRBJ2-7	-	12	-	CASSLSPYEQYF	TGTGCCAGCAGTTTAAGCCCCTACGAGCAGTACTTC
TRBV10-3	TRBJ2-1	TRBD2	17	-	CAVSGTSGSLGYNEQFF	TGTGCCGTCTCCGGGACTAGCGGGAGTCTGGGCTACAATGAGCAGTTCTTC
TRBV7-8	TRBJ2-7	-	15	-	CASSLWAYGVYEQYF	TGTGCCAGCAGCTTATGGGCCTACGGGGTTTACGAGCAGTACTTC
TRBV2	TRBJ2-1	TRBD2	15	-	CASSEIGRGPNEQFF	TGTGCCAGCAGTGAAATTGGGAGGGGTCCCAATGAGCAGTTCTTC
TRBV14	TRBJ1-4	TRBD1	15	-	CASSRQGGPNEKLFF	TGTGCCAGCAGCCGACAGGGTGGGCCTAATGAAAAACTGTTTTTT
TRBV6-5	TRBJ2-7	-	14	-	CASRKAGTTYEQYF	TGTGCCAGCAGAAAAGCCGGGACAACCTACGAGCAGTACTTC
TRBV2	TRBJ1-6	-	16	-	CASSVRGARDNSPLHF	TGTGCCAGCAGTGTGCGGGGGGCCAGGGACAATTCACCCCTCCACTTT
TRBV7-2	TRBJ1-5	TRBD1	15	-	CASSWKTGEGQPQHF	TGTGCCAGCAGTTGGAAGACAGGGGAGGGTCAGCCCCAGCATTTT
TRBV6-1	TRBJ2-3	TRBD1	17	many	CASSEGATGFPTDTQYF	TGTGCCAGCAGTGAAGGCGCGACAGGGTTCCCCACAGATACGCAGTATTTT
TRBV9	TRBJ1-2	-	17	few	CASSVDPGHGNSYGYTF	TGTGCCAGCAGCGTAGACCCGGGACACGGGAATTCCTATGGCTACACCTTC
TRBV30	TRBJ1-1	-	12	few	CASRRPNTEAFF	TGTGCTAGCAGAAGACCGAACACTGAAGCTTTCTTT
TRBV7-3	TRBJ2-1	-	15	-	CASSLFGGQDNEQFF	TGTGCCAGCAGCTTGTTTGGGGGCCAAGACAATGAGCAGTTCTTC
TRBV7-9	TRBJ2-3	TRBD1	14	once	CASSLNRGSDTQYF	TGTGCCAGCAGCTTAAACAGGGGGTCTGATACGCAGTATTTT
TRBV27	TRBJ2-7	TRBD2	14	-	CASSTSGGSYEQYF	TGTGCCAGCTCGACTAGCGGAGGCTCCTACGAGCAGTACTTC
TRBV5-1	TRBJ2-3	-	16	-	CASSLGGGRSTDTQYF	TGCGCCAGCAGCTTGGGAGGGGGACGGAGCACAGATACGCAGTATTTT
TRBV11-2	TRBJ2-1	-	14	-	CASSLVGGVDEQFF	TGTGCCAGCAGCTTAGTAGGAGGGGTGGATGAGCAGTTCTTC
TRBV14	TRBJ1-3	TRBD1	19	-	CASSQVPGQGPSSGNTIYF	TGTGCCAGCAGCCAAGTGCCGGGACAGGGGCCCTCCTCTGGAAACACCATATATTTT
TRBV6-5	TRBJ2-4	TRBD2	15	few	CASRNLAGRPNIQYF	TGTGCCAGCAGAAACCTAGCGGGAAGGCCAAACATTCAGTACTTC
TRBV5-8	TRBJ2-7	TRBD2	15	-	CASANGRAGGYEQYF	TGTGCCAGCGCTAATGGGAGAGCGGGAGGCTACGAGCAGTACTTC
TRBV19	TRBJ2-1	TRBD2	14	-	CASSTSGIYNEQFF	TGTGCCAGTAGTACTAGCGGGATATACAATGAGCAGTTCTTC
TRBV7-3	TRBJ2-1	-	16	-	CASSLGPGFGYNEQFF	TGTGCCAGCAGCTTGGGGCCAGGATTCGGATACAATGAGCAGTTCTTC
TRBV5-1	TRBJ1-5	-	15	-	CASSEGGGSSQPQHF	TGCGCCAGCAGTGAGGGGGGAGGGTCGTCTCAGCCCCAGCATTTT
TRBV30	TRBJ2-7	-	14	once	CAGRLLTGSYEQYF	TGTGCCGGAAGACTATTAACGGGCTCCTACGAGCAGTACTTC
TRBV6-5	TRBJ2-2	-	13	-	CASNNRFSRELFF	TGTGCCAGCAACAACAGGTTCTCCCGGGAGCTGTTTTTT
TRBV19	TRBJ2-5	TRBD2	18	-	CASSQRWTSGRVSETQYF	TGTGCCAGTAGCCAACGTTGGACTAGCGGGAGGGTTTCGGAGACCCAGTACTTC
TRBV5-1	TRBJ2-1	TRBD2	18	-	CASSLGPLKAGGTVEQFF	TGCGCCAGCAGCTTGGGCCCCTTGAAGGCGGGAGGGACCGTTGAGCAGTTCTTC
TRBV2	TRBJ1-3	TRBD1	14	-	CASTGQGTGNTIYF	TGTGCCAGCACTGGACAGGGGACTGGAAACACCATATATTTT
TRBV5-5	TRBJ1-1	-	14	-	CASSLGGGGTEAFF	TGTGCCAGCAGCTTGGGGGGAGGAGGCACTGAAGCTTTCTTT
TRBV24-1	TRBJ1-2	TRBD1	13	-	CATSDGTDYGYTF	TGTGCCACCAGTGATGGGACAGACTATGGCTACACCTTC
TRBV4-1	TRBJ2-1	TRBD2	17	-	CASSQPGLAGDYNEQFF	TGCGCCAGCAGCCAACCCGGACTAGCGGGGGATTACAATGAGCAGTTCTTC
TRBV15	TRBJ2-6	TRBD1	22	-	CATSPSSSPGQGPFSGANVLTF	TGTGCCACCAGCCCTTCAAGTTCTCCGGGACAGGGGCCTTTCTCTGGGGCCAACGTCCTGACTTTC
TRBV5-1	TRBJ2-1	TRBD2	14	-	CASSLTSVGNEQFF	TGCGCCAGCAGCTTGACTAGCGTAGGCAATGAGCAGTTCTTC
TRBV6-5	TRBJ2-2	-	14	-	CASTGRADTGELFF	TGTGCCAGCACTGGCAGGGCGGACACCGGGGAGCTGTTTTTT
TRBV14	TRBJ2-7	-	14	-	CASSSGTPAYEQYF	TGTGCCAGCAGCAGTGGGACACCAGCCTACGAGCAGTACTTT
TRBV3-1/TRBV3-2	TRBJ1-3	-	16	-	CASSQDTGSPGNTIYF	TGTGCCAGCAGCCAAGATACAGGATCGCCTGGAAACACCATATATTTT
TRBV5-4	TRBJ2-3	TRBD1	14	once	CASSPRQGLDTQYF	TGTGCCAGCAGCCCCAGACAGGGTTTGGATACGCAGTATTTT
TRBV4-1	TRBJ1-5	-	13	-	CASSQARNQPQHF	TGCGCCAGCAGCCAAGCCAGAAATCAGCCCCAGCATTTT
TRBV7-9	TRBJ1-1	-	14	-	CASSLIQGPTEAFF	TGTGCCAGCAGCTTGATACAGGGCCCCACTGAAGCTTTCTTT
TRBV5-4	TRBJ2-2	-	16	-	CASSLSASGNTGELFF	TGTGCCAGCAGCTTGTCCGCTAGTGGGAACACCGGGGAGCTGTTTTTT
TRBV19	TRBJ2-3	-	13	-	CASRLAGTDTQYF	TGTGCCAGTAGACTAGCCGGCACAGATACGCAGTATTTT
TRBV20-1	TRBJ1-2	TRBD1	14	-	CSASETGLAKGYTF	TGCAGTGCTAGTGAGACAGGGTTAGCTAAAGGCTACACCTTC
TRBV2	TRBJ2-2	TRBD2	17	-	CASSNSFGGSAVGELFF	TGTGCCAGCAGCAACTCATTCGGCGGGAGTGCGGTCGGGGAGCTGTTTTTT
TRBV10-2	TRBJ2-2	TRBD2	15	-	CASMGTSGNPGELFF	TGCGCCAGCATGGGGACTAGCGGGAATCCCGGGGAGCTGTTTTTT
TRBV2	TRBJ1-1	TRBD1	13	-	CASSFGQDTEAFF	TGTGCCAGCAGTTTCGGACAGGACACTGAAGCTTTCTTT
TRBV5-1	TRBJ2-1	TRBD1	14	few	CASSRGQGVGEQFF	TGCGCCAGCAGCCGTGGACAGGGAGTAGGTGAGCAGTTCTTC
TRBV19	TRBJ2-7	TRBD1	15	-	CASRSTGYVSDEQYF	TGTGCCAGTAGATCGACAGGGTACGTTTCCGACGAGCAGTACTTC
TRBV6-5	TRBJ1-2	TRBD1	15	-	CAAKKGQDNNYGYTF	TGTGCCGCTAAAAAGGGACAGGATAATAACTATGGCTACACCTTC
TRBV11-2	TRBJ2-1	TRBD2	15	-	CASSLGRGRAVEQFF	TGTGCCAGCAGCTTAGGGCGCGGGAGGGCCGTTGAGCAGTTCTTC
TRBV20-1	TRBJ1-1	-	11	once	CSAPNRWEAFF	TGCAGTGCCCCCAATCGGTGGGAAGCTTTCTTT
TRBV6-1	TRBJ1-6	TRBD1	16	-	CASSVTGTAHNSPLHF	TGTGCCAGCAGTGTGACCGGGACAGCCCATAATTCACCCCTCCACTTT